The TCR beta chain under discussion was sequenced for a study of blood T cell repertoires in COVID-19. In the study overall: PBMCs, B-cell-depleted T cells, or T cells were the source of the cDNA or gDNA that made up the material.

This clone was observed once. The CDR3 consists of 15 residues. The ends lost 1 base at V and 6 bases at J; junction bases unmatched: 4. The germline V gene encodes CDR1 GTSNPN and CDR2 SVGIG (reference sequence). Original handling: Estimation of nucleated cell counts relied on the amplification of reference gene primers. Produced via immunoSEQ multiplex PCR; TCRdb's table is partial and in-frame only. V and J calls and clone size are as listed in that table; D and trimming were resolved from the DNA. The profile shows approximately 200,000 clones, around 86% of them singletons. Sequences were obtained from peripheral blood. The receptor's source is a man aged 45-65 years with acute or convalescent COVID-19. V usage is TRBV30 and J usage is TRBJ1-6; 9 bases align to TRBD1. The CDR3 DNA sequence: TGTGCCTGGAGTGGGACAGGGGCCCGTAATTCACCCCTCCACTTT. Its protein is CAWSGTGARNSPLHF.